The clone carrying this T cell receptor (beta chain) appeared a single time. Its antigen is still unknown. The data were taken from a study of cytomegalovirus exposure and HLA in healthy donors. Whole-study context: The 120 million or so unique TCR beta sequences, from some 170 million T cells, were found by an earlier analysis. Notes on the study in general: Among donors in an Asian-associated ancestry cluster, a later analysis reportedly found fewer N-insertions than the roughly 700-donor mean.

V was clipped by 10 bases and J by 7 bases, with 26 bases between them. This CDR3 spans 15 amino acids. Germline V gene lookup returns CDR1 MNHEY and CDR2 SVGAGI. 13 Jbeta primers and 60 Vbeta primers were used for the PCR. Generated by immunoSEQ multiplex PCR, the TCRdb table keeps only in-frame clones and is missing some. The sample has approximately 260,000 clones, roughly 91% seen once. Whereas donors were nominally healthy upon sampling, unrecorded immune exposures were probable. The specimen was PBMCs. This clonotype was obtained from a girl aged 2-9 years in good health and CMV-seronegative. The rearrangement joins TRBV6-5 to TRBJ2-7, with TRBD2 as a possible D gene (5 bases). The CDR3 loop reads CATRAPGRTVGEQYF. The DNA of the CDR3 is TGTGCCACCAGAGCCCCGGGCAGGACTGTTGGGGAGCAGTACTTC.